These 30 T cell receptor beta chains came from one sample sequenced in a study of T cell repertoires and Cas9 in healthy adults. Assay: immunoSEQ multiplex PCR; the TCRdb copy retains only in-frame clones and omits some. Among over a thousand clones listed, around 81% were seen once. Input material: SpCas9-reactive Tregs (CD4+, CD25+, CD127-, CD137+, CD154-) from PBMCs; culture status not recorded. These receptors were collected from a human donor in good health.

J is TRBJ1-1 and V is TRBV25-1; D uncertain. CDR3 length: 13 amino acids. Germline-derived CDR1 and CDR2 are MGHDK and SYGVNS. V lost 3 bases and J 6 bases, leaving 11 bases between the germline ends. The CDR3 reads CASSDRRSAEAFF. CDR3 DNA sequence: TGTGCCAGCAGTGACCGACGTAGCGCTGAAGCTTTCTTT.

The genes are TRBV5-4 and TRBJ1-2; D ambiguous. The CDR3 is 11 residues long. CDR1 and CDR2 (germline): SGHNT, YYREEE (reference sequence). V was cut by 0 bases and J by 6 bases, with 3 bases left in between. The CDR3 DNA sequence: TGTGCCAGCAGCTTGGCCAATGGCTACACCTTC. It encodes CASSLANGYTF. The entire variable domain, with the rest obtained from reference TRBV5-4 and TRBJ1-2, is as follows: ETGVTQSPTHLIKTRGQQVTLRCSSQSGHNTVSWYQQALGQGPQFIFQYYREEENGRGNFPPRFSGLQFPNYSSELNVNALELDDSALYLCASSLANGYTFGSGTRLTVV.

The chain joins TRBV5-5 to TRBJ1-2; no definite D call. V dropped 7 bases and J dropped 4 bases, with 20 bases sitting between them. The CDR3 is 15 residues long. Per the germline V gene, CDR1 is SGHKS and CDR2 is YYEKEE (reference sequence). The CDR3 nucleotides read TGTGCCAGCCTCCCCCTCTCGCGAAAGACCTATGGCTACACCTTC. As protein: CASLPLSRKTYGYTF.

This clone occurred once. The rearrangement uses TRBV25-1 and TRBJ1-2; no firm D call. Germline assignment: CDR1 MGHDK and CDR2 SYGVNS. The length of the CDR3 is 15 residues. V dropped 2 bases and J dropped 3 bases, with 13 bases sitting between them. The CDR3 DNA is TGTGCCAGCAGTGAACCGGGAAAAACAGACTATGGCTACACCTTC. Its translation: CASSEPGKTDYGYTF.

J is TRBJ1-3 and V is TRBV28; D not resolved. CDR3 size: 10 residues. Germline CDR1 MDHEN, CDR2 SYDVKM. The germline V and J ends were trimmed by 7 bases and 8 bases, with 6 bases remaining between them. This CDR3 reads CASKEDTIYF. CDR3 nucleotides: TGTGCCAGCAAGGAGGACACCATATATTTT.

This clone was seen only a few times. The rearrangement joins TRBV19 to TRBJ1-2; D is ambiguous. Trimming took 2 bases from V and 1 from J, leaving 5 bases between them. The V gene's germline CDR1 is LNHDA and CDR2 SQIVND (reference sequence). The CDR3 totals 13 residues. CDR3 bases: TGTGCCAGTAGTATATCTAGTAACTATGGCTACACCTTC. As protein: CASSISSNYGYTF.

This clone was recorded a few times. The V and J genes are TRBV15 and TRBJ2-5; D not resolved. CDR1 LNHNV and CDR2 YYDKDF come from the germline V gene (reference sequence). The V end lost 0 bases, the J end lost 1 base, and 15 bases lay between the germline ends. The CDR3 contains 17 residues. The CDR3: CATSRESWADGQETQYF. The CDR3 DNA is TGTGCCACCAGCAGAGAATCGTGGGCAGATGGCCAAGAGACCCAGTACTTC.

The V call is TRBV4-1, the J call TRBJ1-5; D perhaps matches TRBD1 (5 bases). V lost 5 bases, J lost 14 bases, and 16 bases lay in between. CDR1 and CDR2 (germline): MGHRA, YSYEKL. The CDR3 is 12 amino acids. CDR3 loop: CASSGKGPDKHF. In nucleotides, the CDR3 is TGCGCCAGCAGCGGAAAGGGGCCGGACAAGCATTTT.

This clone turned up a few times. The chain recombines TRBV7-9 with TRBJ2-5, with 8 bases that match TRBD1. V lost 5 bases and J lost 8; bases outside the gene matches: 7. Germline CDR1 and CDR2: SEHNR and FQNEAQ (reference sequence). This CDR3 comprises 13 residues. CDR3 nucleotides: TGTGCCAGCAGCCGCCCAGGGACAGGTACCCAGTACTTC. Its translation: CASSRPGTGTQYF. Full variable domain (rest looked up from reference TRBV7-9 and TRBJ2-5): DTGVSQNPRHKITKRGQNVTFRCDPISEHNRLYWYRQTLGQGPEFLTYFQNEAQLEKSRLLSDRFSAERPKGSFSTLEIQRTEQGDSAMYLCASSRPGTGTQYFGPGTRLLVL.

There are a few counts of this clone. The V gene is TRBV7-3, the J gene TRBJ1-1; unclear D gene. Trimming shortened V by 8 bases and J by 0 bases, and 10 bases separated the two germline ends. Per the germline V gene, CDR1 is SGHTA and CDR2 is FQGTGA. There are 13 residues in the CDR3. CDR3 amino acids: CASRVDLNTEAFF. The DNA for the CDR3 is TGTGCCAGCCGAGTAGATTTGAACACTGAAGCTTTCTTT.

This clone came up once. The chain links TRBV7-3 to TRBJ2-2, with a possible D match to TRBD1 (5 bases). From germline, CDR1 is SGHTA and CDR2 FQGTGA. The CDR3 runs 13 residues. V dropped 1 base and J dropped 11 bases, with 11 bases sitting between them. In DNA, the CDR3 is TGTGCCAGCAGCTTAAACAGGCTCGGCGAGCTGTTTTTT. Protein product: CASSLNRLGELFF.

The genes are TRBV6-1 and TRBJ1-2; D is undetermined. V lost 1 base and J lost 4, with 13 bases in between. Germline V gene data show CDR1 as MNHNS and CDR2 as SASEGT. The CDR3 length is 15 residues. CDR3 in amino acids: CASSEGRVRAYGYTF. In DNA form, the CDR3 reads TGTGCCAGCAGTGAAGGGAGGGTCCGGGCCTATGGCTACACCTTC.

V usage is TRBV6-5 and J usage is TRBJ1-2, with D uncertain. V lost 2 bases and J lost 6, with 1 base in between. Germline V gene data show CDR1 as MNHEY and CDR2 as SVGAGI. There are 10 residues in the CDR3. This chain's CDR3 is CASSYDGYTF. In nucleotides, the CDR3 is TGTGCCAGCAGTTACGATGGCTACACCTTC.

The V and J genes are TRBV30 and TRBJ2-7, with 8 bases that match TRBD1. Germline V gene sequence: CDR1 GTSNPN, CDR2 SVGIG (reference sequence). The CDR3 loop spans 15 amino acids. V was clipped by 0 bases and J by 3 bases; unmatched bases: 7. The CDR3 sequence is CAWSVLRQGHYEQYF. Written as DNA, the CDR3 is TGTGCCTGGAGTGTACTGAGACAGGGGCACTACGAGCAGTACTTC. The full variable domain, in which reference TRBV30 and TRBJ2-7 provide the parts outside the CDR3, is SQTIHQWPATLVQPVGSPLSLECTVEGTSNPNLYWYRQAAGRGLQLLFYSVGIGQISSEVPQNLSASRPQDRQFILSSKKLLLSDSGFYLCAWSVLRQGHYEQYFGPGTRLTVT.

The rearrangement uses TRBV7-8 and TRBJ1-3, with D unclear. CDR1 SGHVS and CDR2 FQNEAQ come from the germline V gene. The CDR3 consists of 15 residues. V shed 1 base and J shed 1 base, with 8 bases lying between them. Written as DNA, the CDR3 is TGTGCCAGCAGCTTAGAACGTCATTCTGGAAACACCATATATTTT. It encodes CASSLERHSGNTIYF.

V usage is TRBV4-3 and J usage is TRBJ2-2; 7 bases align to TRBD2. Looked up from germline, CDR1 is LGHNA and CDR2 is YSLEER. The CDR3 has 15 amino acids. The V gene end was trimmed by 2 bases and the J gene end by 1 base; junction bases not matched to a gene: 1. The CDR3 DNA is TGCGCCAGCAGCCAACCTAGCGGGAACACCGGGGAGCTGTTTTTT. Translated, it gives CASSQPSGNTGELFF.

CDR3 nucleotides: TGCAGCGCCGACCGGACAGGAGTGAACACTGAAGCTTTCTTT. Translating gives CSADRTGVNTEAFF. V is TRBV29-1 and J is TRBJ1-1; 7 nucleotides align to TRBD1. This CDR3 has 14 amino acids. Germline-derived CDR1 and CDR2 are SQVTM and ANQGSEA. The V segment lost 7 bases and the J segment 0 bases; nucleotides outside the gene matches: 8.

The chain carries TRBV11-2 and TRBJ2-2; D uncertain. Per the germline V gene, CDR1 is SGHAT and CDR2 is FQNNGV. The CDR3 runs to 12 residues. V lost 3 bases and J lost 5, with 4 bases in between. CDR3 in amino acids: CASSFGTGELFF. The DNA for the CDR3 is TGTGCCAGCAGCTTCGGGACCGGGGAGCTGTTTTTT.

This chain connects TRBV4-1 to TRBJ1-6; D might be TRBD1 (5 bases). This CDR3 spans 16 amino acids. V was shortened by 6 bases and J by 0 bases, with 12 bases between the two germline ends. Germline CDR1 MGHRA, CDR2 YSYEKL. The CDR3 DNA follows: TGCGCCAGCAGTGGGGGGGAGAGCTCCTATAATTCACCCCTCCACTTT. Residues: CASSGGESSYNSPLHF.

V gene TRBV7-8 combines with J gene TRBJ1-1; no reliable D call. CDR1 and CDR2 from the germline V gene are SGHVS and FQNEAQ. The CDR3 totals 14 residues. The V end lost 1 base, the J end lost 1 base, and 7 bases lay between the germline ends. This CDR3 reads CASSLGAGNTEAFF. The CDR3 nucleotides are TGTGCCAGCAGCTTAGGGGCAGGGAACACTGAAGCTTTCTTT.

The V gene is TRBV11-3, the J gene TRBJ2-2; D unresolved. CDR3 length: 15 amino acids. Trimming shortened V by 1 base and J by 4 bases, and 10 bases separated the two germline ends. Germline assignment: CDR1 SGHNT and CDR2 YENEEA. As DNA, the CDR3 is TGTGCCAGCAGCTTAGTTGGGTCCGGCACCGGGGAGCTGTTTTTT. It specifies CASSLVGSGTGELFF.

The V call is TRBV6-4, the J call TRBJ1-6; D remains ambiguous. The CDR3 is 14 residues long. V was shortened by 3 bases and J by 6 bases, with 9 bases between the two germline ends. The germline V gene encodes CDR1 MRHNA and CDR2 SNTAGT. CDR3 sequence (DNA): TGTGCCAGCAGTGAGAATTCCATTAATTCACCCCTCCACTTT. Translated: CASSENSINSPLHF.

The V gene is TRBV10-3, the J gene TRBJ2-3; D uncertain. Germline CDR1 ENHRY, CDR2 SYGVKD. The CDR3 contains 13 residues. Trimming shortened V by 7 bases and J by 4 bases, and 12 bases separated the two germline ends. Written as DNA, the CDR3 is TGTGCCATCACCTCCTTACCAGCAGATACGCAGTATTTT. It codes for CAITSLPADTQYF.

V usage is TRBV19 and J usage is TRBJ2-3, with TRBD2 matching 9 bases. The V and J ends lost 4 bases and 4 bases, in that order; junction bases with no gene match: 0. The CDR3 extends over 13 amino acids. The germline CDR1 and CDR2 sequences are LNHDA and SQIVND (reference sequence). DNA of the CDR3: TGTGCCAGTAGTAGCGGGGGGGCAGATACGCAGTATTTT. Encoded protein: CASSSGGADTQYF.

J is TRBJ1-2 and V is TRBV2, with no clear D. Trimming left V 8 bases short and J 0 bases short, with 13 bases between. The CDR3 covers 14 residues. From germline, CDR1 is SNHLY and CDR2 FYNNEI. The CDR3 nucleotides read TGTGCCAGCCGAGTTGCAACATCTAACTATGGCTACACCTTC. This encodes CASRVATSNYGYTF. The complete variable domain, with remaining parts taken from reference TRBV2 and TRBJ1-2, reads EPEVTQTPSHQVTQMGQEVILRCVPISNHLYFYWYRQILGQKVEFLVSFYNNEISEKSEIFDDQFSVERPDGSNFTLKIRSTKLEDSAMYFCASRVATSNYGYTFGSGTRLTVV.

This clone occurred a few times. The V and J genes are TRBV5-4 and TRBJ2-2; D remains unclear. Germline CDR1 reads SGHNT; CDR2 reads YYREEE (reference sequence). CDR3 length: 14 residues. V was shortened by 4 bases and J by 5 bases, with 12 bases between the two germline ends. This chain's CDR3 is CASSQIGTTGELFF. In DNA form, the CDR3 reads TGTGCCAGCAGCCAAATTGGAACTACCGGGGAGCTGTTTTTT. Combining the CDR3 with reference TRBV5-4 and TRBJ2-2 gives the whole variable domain ETGVTQSPTHLIKTRGQQVTLRCSSQSGHNTVSWYQQALGQGPQFIFQYYREEENGRGNFPPRFSGLQFPNYSSELNVNALELDDSALYLCASSQIGTTGELFFGEGSRLTVL.

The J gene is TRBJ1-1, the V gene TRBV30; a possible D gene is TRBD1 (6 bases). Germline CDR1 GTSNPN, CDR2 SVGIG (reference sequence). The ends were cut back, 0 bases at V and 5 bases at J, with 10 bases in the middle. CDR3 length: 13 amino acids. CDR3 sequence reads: CAWSVQGWTEAFF. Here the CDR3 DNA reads TGTGCCTGGAGTGTACAGGGTTGGACTGAAGCTTTCTTT.

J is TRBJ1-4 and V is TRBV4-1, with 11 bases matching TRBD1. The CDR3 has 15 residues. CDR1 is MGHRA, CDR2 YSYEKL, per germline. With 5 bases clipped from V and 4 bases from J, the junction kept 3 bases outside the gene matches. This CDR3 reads CASSWGTGGNEKLFF. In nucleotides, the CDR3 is TGCGCCAGCAGCTGGGGGACAGGGGGTAATGAAAAACTGTTTTTT.

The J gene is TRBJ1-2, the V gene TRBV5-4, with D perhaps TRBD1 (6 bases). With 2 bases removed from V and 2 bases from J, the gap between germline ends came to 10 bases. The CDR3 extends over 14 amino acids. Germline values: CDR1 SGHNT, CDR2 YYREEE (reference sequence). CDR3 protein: CASSLPGQNYGYTF. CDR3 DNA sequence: TGTGCCAGCAGCTTACCCGGACAGAACTATGGCTACACCTTC.

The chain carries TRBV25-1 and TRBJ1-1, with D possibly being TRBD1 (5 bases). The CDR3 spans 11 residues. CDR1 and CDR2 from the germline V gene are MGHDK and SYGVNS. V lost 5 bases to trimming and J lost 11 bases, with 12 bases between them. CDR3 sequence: CASSIRGTAFF. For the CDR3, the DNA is TGTGCCAGCAGTATCCGGGGCACGGCTTTCTTT.